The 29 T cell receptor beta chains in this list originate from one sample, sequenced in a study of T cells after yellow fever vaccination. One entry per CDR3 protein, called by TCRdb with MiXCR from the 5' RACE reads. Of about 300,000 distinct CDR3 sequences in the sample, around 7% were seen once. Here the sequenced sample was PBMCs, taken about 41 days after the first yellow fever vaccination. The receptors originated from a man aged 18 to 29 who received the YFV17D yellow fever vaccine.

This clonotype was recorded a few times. In DNA form, the CDR3 reads TGTGCCAGCAGCTCGAGGCCGGTATACGAGCAGTACTTC. Translated, it gives CASSSRPVYEQYF. The chain joins TRBV7-2 to TRBJ2-7; D is unresolved. V dropped 4 bases and J dropped 4 bases, with 11 bases sitting between them. From germline, CDR1 is SGHTA and CDR2 FQGNSA. The CDR3 spans 13 residues. The full variable domain, its missing parts supplied by reference TRBV7-2 and TRBJ2-7, is GAGVSQSPSNKVTEKGKDVELRCDPISGHTALYWYRQSLGQGLEFLIYFQGNSAPDKSGLPSDRFSAERTGGSVSTLTIQRTQQEDSAVYLCASSSRPVYEQYFGPGTRLTVT.

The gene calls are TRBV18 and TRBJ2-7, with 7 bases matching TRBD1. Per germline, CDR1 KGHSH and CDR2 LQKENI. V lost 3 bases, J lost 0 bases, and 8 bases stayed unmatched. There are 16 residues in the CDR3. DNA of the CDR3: TGTGCCAGCTCACCGCTGGGGACAGTCAGCTCCTACGAGCAGTACGTC. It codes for CASSPLGTVSSYEQYV.

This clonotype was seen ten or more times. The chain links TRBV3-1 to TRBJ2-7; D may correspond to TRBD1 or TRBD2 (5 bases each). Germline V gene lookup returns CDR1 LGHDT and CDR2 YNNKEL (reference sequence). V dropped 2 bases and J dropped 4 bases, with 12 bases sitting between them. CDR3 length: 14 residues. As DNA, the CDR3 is TGTGCCAGCAGCCAAACCGGGGCGGTATACGAGCAGTACTTC. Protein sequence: CASSQTGAVYEQYF.

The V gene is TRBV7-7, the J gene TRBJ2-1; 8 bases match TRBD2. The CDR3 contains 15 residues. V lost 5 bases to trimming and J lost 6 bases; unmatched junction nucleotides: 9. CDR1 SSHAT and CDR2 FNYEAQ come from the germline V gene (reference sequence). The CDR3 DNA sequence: TGTGCCAGCAGCGCCGGGGGGGCCAGCCTCAATGAGCAGTTCTTC. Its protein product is CASSAGGASLNEQFF.

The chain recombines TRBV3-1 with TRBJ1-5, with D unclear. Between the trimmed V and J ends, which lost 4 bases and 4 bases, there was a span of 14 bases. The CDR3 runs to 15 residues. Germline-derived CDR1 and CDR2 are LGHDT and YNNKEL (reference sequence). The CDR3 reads CASSPTDGRNQPQHF. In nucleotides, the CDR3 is TGTGCCAGCAGCCCCACGGACGGACGGAATCAGCCCCAGCATTTT.

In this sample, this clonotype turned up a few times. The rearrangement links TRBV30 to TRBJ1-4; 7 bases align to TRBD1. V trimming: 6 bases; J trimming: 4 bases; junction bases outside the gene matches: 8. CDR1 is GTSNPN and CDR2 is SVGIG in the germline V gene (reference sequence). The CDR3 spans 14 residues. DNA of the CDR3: TGTGCCTGTACAGGGGTCGCCATTAATGAAAAACTGTTTTTT. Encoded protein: CACTGVAINEKLFF. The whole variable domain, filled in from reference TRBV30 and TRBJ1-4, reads SQTIHQWPATLVQPVGSPLSLECTVEGTSNPNLYWYRQAAGRGLQLLFYSVGIGQISSEVPQNLSASRPQDRQFILSSKKLLLSDSGFYLCACTGVAINEKLFFGSGTQLSVL.

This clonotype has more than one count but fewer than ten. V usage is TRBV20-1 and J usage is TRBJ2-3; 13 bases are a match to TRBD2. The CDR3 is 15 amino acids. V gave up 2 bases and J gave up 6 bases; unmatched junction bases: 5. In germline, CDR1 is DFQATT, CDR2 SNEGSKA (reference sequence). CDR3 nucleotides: TGCAGTGCTAGACCCGGACTAGCGGGGGTGGATACGCAGTATTTT. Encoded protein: CSARPGLAGVDTQYF.

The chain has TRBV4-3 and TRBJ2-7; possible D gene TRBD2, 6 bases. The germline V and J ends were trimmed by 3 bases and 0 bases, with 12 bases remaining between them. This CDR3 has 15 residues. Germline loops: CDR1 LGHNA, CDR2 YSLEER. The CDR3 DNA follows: TGCGCCAGCAGCCAGTTGGAGGGGCCCTCCTACGAGCAGTACTTC. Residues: CASSQLEGPSYEQYF.

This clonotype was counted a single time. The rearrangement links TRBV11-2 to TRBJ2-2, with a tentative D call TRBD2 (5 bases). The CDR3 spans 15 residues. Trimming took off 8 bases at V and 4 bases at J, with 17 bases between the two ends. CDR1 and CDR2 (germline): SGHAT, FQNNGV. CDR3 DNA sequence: TGTGCCAGCGGTGGTATTAGGAGGAGCACCGGGGAGCTGTTTTTT. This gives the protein CASGGIRRSTGELFF.

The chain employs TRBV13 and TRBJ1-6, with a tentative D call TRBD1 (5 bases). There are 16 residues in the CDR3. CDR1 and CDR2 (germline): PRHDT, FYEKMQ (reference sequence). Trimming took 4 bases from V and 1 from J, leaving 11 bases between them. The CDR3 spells CASSSTTDSYNSPLHF. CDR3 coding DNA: TGTGCCAGCAGCTCAACGACAGATTCCTATAATTCACCCCTCCACTTT.

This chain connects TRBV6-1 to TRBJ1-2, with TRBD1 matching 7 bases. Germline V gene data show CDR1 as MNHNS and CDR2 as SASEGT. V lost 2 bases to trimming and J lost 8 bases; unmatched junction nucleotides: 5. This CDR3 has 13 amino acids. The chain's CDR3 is CASSEPTGIGYTF. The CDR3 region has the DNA TGTGCCAGCAGTGAACCGACAGGGATCGGCTACACCTTC.

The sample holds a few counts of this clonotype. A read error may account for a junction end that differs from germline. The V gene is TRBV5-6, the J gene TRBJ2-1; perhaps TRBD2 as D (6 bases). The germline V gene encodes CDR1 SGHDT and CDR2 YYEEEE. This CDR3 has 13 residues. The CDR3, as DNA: TGTGCCAGCAGCTTGCAAGACCGGGACTCAACTCTCTTC. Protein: CASSLQDRDSTLF.

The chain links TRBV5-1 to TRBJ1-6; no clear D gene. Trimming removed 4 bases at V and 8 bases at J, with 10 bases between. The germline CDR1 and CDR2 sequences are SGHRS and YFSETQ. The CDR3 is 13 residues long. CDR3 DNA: TGCGCCAGCAGCCCGGGCCCCGATTCACCCCTCCACTTT. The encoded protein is CASSPGPDSPLHF.

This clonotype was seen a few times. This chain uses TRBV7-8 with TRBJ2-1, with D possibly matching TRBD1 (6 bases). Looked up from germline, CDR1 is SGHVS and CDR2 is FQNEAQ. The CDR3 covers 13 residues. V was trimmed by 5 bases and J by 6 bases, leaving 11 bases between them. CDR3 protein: CASSVDSFNEQFF. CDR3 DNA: TGTGCCAGCAGCGTGGACAGCTTCAATGAGCAGTTCTTC.

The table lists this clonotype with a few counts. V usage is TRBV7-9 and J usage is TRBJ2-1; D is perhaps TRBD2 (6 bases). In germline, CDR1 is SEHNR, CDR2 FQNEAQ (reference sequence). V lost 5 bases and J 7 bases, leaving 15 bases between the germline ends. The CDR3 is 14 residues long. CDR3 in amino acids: CASSPRGSGNEQFF. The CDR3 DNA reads TGTGCCAGCAGCCCCAGAGGTAGCGGAAATGAGCAGTTCTTC.

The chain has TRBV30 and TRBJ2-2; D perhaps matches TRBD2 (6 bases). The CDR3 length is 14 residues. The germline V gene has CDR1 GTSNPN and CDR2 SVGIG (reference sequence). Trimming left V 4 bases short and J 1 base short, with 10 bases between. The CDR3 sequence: CAWKTSLNTGELFF. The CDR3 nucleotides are TGTGCCTGGAAGACTAGTTTGAACACCGGGGAGCTGTTTTTT.

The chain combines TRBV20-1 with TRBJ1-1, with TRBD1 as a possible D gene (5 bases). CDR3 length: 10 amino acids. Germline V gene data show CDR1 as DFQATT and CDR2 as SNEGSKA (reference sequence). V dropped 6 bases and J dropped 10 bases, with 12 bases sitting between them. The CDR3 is CSARGLGAFF. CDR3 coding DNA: TGCAGTGCGAGGGGTTTAGGAGCTTTCTTT.

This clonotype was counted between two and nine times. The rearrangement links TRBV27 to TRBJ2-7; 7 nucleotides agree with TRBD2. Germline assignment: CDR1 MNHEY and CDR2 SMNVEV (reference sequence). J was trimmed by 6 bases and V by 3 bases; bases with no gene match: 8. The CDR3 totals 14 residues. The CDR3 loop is CASSFGGREGEQYF. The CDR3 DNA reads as TGTGCCAGCAGTTTTGGAGGCAGGGAGGGCGAGCAGTACTTC.

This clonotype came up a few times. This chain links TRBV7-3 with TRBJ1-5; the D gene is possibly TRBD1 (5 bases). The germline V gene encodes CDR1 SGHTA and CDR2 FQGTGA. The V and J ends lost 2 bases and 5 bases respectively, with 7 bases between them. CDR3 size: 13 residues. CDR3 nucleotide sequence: TGTGCCAGCAGCTTAGACAGTGATCAGCCCCAGCATTTT. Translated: CASSLDSDQPQHF.

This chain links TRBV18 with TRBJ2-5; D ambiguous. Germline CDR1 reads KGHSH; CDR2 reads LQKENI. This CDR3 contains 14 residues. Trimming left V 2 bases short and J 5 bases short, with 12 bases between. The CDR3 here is CASSPRVGMETQYF. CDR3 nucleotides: TGTGCCAGCTCACCAAGAGTTGGAATGGAGACCCAGTACTTC. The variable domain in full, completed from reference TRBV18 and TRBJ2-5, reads NAGVMQNPRHLVRRRGQEARLRCSPMKGHSHVYWYRQLPEEGLKFMVYLQKENIIDESGMPKERFSAEFPKEGPSILRIQQVVRGDSAAYFCASSPRVGMETQYFGPGTRLLVL.

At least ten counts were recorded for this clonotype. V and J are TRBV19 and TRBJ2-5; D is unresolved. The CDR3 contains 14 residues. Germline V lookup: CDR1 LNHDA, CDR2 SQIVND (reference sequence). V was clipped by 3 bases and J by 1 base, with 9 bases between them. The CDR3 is CASSMTVIQETQYF. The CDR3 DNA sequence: TGTGCCAGTAGTATGACGGTTATCCAAGAGACCCAGTACTTC.

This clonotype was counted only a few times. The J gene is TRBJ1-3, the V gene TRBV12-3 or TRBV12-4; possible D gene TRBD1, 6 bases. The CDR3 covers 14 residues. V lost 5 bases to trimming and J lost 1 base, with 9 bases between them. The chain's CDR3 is CASSTGRSGNTIYF. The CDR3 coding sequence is TGTGCCAGCAGTACAGGGAGATCTGGAAACACCATATATTTT.

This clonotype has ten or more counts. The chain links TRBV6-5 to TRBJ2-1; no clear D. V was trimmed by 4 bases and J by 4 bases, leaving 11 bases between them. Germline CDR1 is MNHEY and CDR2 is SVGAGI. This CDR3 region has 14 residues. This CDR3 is CASSSLGRYNEQFF. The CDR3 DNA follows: TGTGCCAGCAGTTCCCTTGGACGATACAATGAGCAGTTCTTC.

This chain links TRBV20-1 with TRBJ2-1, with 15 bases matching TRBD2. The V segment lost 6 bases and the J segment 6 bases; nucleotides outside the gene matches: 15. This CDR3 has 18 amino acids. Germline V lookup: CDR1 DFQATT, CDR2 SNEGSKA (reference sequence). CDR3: CSAEAGLAGGTFFNEQFF. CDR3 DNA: TGCAGTGCAGAAGCGGGACTAGCGGGGGGAACCTTTTTCAATGAGCAGTTCTTC.

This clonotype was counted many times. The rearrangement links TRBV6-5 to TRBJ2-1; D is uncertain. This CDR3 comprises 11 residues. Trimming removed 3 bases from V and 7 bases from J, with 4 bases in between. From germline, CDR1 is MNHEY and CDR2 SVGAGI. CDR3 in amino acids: CASSYINEQFF. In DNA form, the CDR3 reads TGTGCCAGCAGTTATATTAATGAGCAGTTCTTC.

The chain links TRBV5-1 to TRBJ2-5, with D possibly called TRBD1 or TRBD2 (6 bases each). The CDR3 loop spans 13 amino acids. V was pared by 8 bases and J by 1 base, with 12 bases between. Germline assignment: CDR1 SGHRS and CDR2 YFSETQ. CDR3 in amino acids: CASSGEAQETQYF. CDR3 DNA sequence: TGCGCCAGTTCAGGGGAGGCCCAAGAGACCCAGTACTTC. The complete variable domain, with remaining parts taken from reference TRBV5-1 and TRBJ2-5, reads KAGVTQTPRYLIKTRGQQVTLSCSPISGHRSVSWYQQTPGQGLQFLFEYFSETQRNKGNFPGRFSGRQFSNSRSEMNVSTLELGDSALYLCASSGEAQETQYFGPGTRLLVL.

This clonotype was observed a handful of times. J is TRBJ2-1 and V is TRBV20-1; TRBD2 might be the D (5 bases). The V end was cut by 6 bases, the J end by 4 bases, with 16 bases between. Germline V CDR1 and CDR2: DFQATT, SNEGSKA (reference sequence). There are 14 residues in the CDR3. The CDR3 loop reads CSALESGYYNEQFF. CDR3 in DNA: TGCAGTGCACTAGAAAGCGGTTATTACAATGAGCAGTTCTTC.

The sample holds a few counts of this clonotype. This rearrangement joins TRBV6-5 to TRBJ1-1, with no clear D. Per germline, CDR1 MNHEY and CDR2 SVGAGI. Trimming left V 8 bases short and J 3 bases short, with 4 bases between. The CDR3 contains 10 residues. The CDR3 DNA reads TGTGCCAGCGGGCACACTGAAGCTTTCTTT. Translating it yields CASGHTEAFF.

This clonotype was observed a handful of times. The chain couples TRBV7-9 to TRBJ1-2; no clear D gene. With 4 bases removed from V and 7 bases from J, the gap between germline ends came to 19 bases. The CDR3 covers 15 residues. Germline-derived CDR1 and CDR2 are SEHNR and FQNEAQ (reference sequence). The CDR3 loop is CASSSQRDGVPGYTF. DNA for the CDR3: TGTGCCAGCAGCTCACAACGTGACGGAGTCCCTGGCTACACCTTC.